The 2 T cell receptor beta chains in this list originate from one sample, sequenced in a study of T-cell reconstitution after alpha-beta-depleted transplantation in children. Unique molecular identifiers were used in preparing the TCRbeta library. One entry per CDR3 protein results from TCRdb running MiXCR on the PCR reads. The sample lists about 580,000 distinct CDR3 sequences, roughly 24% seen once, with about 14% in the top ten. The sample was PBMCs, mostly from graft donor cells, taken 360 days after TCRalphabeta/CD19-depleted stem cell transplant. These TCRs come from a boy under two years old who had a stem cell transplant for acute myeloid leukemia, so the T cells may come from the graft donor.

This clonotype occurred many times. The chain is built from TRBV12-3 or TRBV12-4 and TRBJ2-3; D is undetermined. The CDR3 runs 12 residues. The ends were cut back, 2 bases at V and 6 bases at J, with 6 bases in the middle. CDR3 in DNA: TGTGCCAGCAGTTTATTGACTGATACGCAGTATTTT. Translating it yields CASSLLTDTQYF.

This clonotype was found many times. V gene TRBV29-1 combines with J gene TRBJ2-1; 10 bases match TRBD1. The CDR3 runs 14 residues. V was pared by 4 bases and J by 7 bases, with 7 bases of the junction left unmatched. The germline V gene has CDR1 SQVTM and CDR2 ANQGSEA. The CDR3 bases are TGCAGCGTTGCTAGACAGGGGGCTGTAAATGAGCAGTTCTTC. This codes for CSVARQGAVNEQFF.